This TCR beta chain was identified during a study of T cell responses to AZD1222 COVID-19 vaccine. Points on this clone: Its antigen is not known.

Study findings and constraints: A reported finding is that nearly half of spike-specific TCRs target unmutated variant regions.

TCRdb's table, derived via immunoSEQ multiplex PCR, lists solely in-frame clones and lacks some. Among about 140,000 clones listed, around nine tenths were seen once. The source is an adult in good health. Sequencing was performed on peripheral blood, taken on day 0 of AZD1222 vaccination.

CDR3 sequence: CASSHQGAETQYF. Here the CDR3 DNA reads TGTGCCAGCAGCCATCAGGGGGCAGAGACCCAGTACTTC. J is TRBJ2-5 and V is TRBV3-1 (or the pseudogene TRBV3-2), with 8 bases lining up with TRBD1. CDR3 length: 13 residues. J was trimmed by 4 bases and V by 3 bases; bases with no gene match: 1. Looked up from germline, CDR1 is LGHDT and CDR2 is YNNKEL (reference sequence).